This is a list of T cell receptor beta chains from one sample in a study of a mutant IDH1 vaccine in newly diagnosed glioma. Produced via immunoSEQ multiplex PCR; TCRdb's table is partial and in-frame only. Among tens of thousands of clones listed, about 80% were seen once. The sample was PBMCs, taken from a glioma patient treated with radiotherapy, temozolomide or both. Receptors were obtained from a woman aged 45-65 years with glioma. Both conserved end residues are part of each CDR3. D genes are given only for firm matches. Part of the rows lack a size; the others show once, few, many or a class for expanded clones.

abundance,v_gene,j_gene,d_gene,CDR3aa,CDR3nt
NA,TRBV7-3,TRBJ2-7,TRBD2,CASSLTYATSGRYPSYEQYF,TGTGCCAGCAGCTTAACCTACGCTACTAGCGGACGATATCCCTCCTACGAGCAGTACTTC
NA,TRBV5-4,TRBJ2-5,TRBD1,CADKPGQGGSETQYF,TGTGCCGATAAACCGGGACAGGGGGGTTCAGAGACCCAGTACTTC
NA,TRBV29-1,TRBJ1-1,NA,CSFNPSGDTEAFF,TGCAGCTTTAATCCCTCCGGGGACACTGAAGCTTTCTTT
NA,TRBV7-9,TRBJ1-4,TRBD1,CASSPRGGGPNEKLFF,TGTGCCAGCAGCCCGCGGGGAGGGGGCCCTAATGAAAAACTGTTTTTT
NA,TRBV11-2,TRBJ2-7,NA,CASSETGHGSYEQYF,TGTGCCAGCAGCGAAACCGGACATGGCTCCTACGAGCAGTACTTC
NA,TRBV7-9,TRBJ2-1,NA,CASSPTGNHEQFF,TGTGCCAGCAGCCCCACAGGGAACCATGAGCAGTTCTTC
NA,TRBV5-1,TRBJ1-4,NA,CASSLAPTNEKLFF,TGCGCCAGCAGCTTGGCCCCCACTAATGAAAAACTGTTTTTT
once,TRBV13,TRBJ2-7,NA,CASSLVGTYEQYF,TGTGCCAGCAGCTTAGTCGGGACCTACGAGCAGTACTTC
NA,TRBV6-6,TRBJ2-1,NA,CASSLGDNGFF,TGTGCCAGCAGTCTCGGGGACAACGGGTTCTTC
NA,TRBV6-5,TRBJ1-2,NA,CASSYSDGTGGYTF,TGTGCCAGCAGTTACTCAGACGGCACGGGGGGCTACACCTTC
NA,TRBV13,TRBJ2-1,NA,CASSVTSTRGFSNEQFF,TGTGCCAGCAGCGTAACCTCGACTAGGGGGTTTTCTAATGAGCAGTTCTTC
NA,TRBV15,TRBJ1-1,NA,CATSRERPNTEAFF,TGTGCCACCAGCAGAGAACGGCCAAACACTGAAGCTTTCTTT
NA,TRBV6-1,TRBJ1-5,NA,CASSEREGDQPQHF,TGTGCCAGCAGTGAACGGGAAGGGGACCAGCCCCAGCATTTT
NA,TRBV2,TRBJ2-7,TRBD1,CASIGQGAAGGQYF,TGTGCCAGCATTGGACAGGGGGCTGCAGGGGGGCAGTACTTC
NA,TRBV19,TRBJ2-1,TRBD1,CASSVPGTGGVYNEQFF,TGTGCCAGTAGTGTACCCGGGACAGGGGGCGTTTACAATGAGCAGTTCTTC
NA,TRBV30,TRBJ1-2,NA,CAWRDPRDTDNYGYTF,TGTGCCTGGAGGGACCCTAGGGACACGGACAACTATGGCTACACCTTC